This T cell receptor (beta chain) was retrieved from a study of blood T cell repertoires in COVID-19. Study as a whole: Italy, Spain and the United States were the sources of the convalescent and acute COVID-19 samples. PBMCs, B-cell-depleted T cells, or T cells were the source of the cDNA or gDNA that made up the material.

In germline, CDR1 is SGHTA, CDR2 FQGNSA. CDR3 length: 16 residues. V lost 5 bases to trimming and J lost 9 bases; unmatched junction nucleotides: 8. Per the authors' pipeline: Estimation of nucleated cell counts was performed using reference gene primer amplification. Some clones are missing from TCRdb's copy, which holds only in-frame ones; the method was immunoSEQ multiplex PCR. The D gene and trimming were derived from the DNA, and the V and J assignments and clone size from that table. The profile shows about 200,000 clones, around 80% of them singletons. The sample taken for sequencing was peripheral blood. The chain carries TRBV7-2 and TRBJ2-1, with 15 bases fitting TRBD2. The source is a human donor in a cohort sampled during active COVID-19. This CDR3 is CASSRGLAGGWGEQFF. For the CDR3, the DNA is TGTGCCAGCAGCCGGGGACTAGCGGGAGGTTGGGGTGAGCAGTTCTTC.